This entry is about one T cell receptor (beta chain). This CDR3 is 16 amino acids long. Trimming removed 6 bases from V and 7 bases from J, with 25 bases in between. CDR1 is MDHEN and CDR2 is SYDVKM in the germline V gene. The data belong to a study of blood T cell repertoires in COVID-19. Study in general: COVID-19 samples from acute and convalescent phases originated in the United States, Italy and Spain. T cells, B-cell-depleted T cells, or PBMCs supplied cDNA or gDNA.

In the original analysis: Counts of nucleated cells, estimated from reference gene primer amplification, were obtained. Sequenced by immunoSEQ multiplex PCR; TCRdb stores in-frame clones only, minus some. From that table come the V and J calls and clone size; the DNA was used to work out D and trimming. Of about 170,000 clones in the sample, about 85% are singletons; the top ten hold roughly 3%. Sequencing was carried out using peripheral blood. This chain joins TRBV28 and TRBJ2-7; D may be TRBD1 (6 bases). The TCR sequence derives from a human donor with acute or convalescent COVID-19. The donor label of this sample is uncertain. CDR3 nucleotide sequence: TGTGCCAGCAGCGGTCCCCTGGGGGAGAAGGGGGAGGAGCAGTACTTC. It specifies CASSGPLGEKGEEQYF.